Listed here are 24 T cell receptor beta chains from one sample, sequenced in a study of spatial heterogeneity in lung cancer. TCRdb fed the 5' RACE reads into MiXCR, producing one record per CDR3 protein. The sample has about 85,000 distinct CDR3 sequences; about 20% are singletons. Time point denoted: sample taken at primary tumor resection. Unsorted tumor, nontumor lung tissue or cryopreserved PBMC supplied the whole RNA. This sample comprised PBMCs, obtained at surgery. The receptors stem from a male donor with early-stage non-small cell lung cancer.

This clonotype was seen ten or more times. The rearrangement uses TRBV28 and TRBJ2-2, with a tentative D call TRBD1 (6 bases). This CDR3 is 14 amino acids long. Germline V gene lookup returns CDR1 MDHEN and CDR2 SYDVKM. Trimming shortened V by 6 bases and J by 7 bases, and 15 bases separated the two germline ends. CDR3 coding DNA: TGTGCCAGCAGACAACGACAGGATATCGGGGAGCTGTTTTTT. It specifies CASRQRQDIGELFF.

This clonotype occurred many times. The V call is TRBV15, the J call TRBJ2-5, with TRBD2 identical over 7 bases. V lost 3 bases, J lost 4 bases, and 2 bases stayed unmatched. This CDR3 region has 13 residues. Germline CDR1 LNHNV, CDR2 YYDKDF (reference sequence). Here the CDR3 reads CATSRGLTETQYF. The DNA for the CDR3 is TGTGCCACCAGCAGGGGACTAACAGAGACCCAGTACTTC.

This clonotype was seen only a few times. The chain couples TRBV7-8 to TRBJ1-1; D call uncertain. Germline assignment: CDR1 SGHVS and CDR2 FQNEAQ. Trimming removed 0 bases from V and 3 bases from J, with 2 bases in between. The CDR3 extends over 12 amino acids. This chain's CDR3 is CASSLAYTEAFF. CDR3 nucleotides: TGTGCCAGCAGCTTAGCCTACACTGAAGCTTTCTTT.

This clonotype was counted a few times. The rearrangement uses TRBV6-5 and TRBJ2-1; D might be TRBD2 (6 bases). V gave up 2 bases and J gave up 8 bases, with 13 bases separating them. Germline CDR1 and CDR2: MNHEY and SVGAGI. CDR3 size: 14 residues. The CDR3 nucleotides read TGTGCCAGCAGTTACAGCTTATGGGGGGATGAGCAGTTCTTC. Its translation is CASSYSLWGDEQFF.

This clonotype was counted between two and nine times. The chain joins TRBV20-1 to TRBJ2-7; no reliable D call. V lost 0 bases and J lost 6, with 18 bases in between. CDR3 size: 15 residues. CDR1 is DFQATT, CDR2 SNEGSKA, per germline (reference sequence). CDR3 in amino acids: CSARDLAGPGSEQYF. CDR3 in DNA: TGCAGTGCTAGAGATTTGGCAGGCCCTGGATCCGAGCAGTACTTC.

The chain has TRBV29-1 and TRBJ2-7, with 11 nucleotides matching TRBD1. Trimming took 6 bases from V and 9 from J; bases not matched to a gene: 10. CDR1 SQVTM and CDR2 ANQGSEA come from the germline V gene. CDR3 length: 13 amino acids. CDR3 coding DNA: TGCAGCGTCGTAGGACAGGGGGCTAAGGCGCAGTACTTC. Translated, it gives CSVVGQGAKAQYF.

This chain connects TRBV6-1 to TRBJ2-7; 8 positions match TRBD2. Looked up from germline, CDR1 is MNHNS and CDR2 is SASEGT. The V and J ends lost 7 bases and 4 bases, in that order; junction bases with no gene match: 12. The CDR3 contains 15 residues. Here the CDR3 DNA reads TGTGCCAGCACCACAGGCGTAGCGGGAATGTACGAGCAGTACTTC. Encoded protein: CASTTGVAGMYEQYF.

This clonotype occurred a few times. The chain recombines TRBV18 with TRBJ1-1; 8 bases fit TRBD1. Germline CDR1 is KGHSH and CDR2 is LQKENI. V lost 1 base and J lost 4; bases outside the gene matches: 8. The CDR3 contains 16 residues. The CDR3 sequence: CASSPRVQGEVTEAFF. In DNA, the CDR3 is TGTGCCAGCTCACCACGCGTACAGGGGGAGGTCACTGAAGCTTTCTTT.

This clonotype was observed a handful of times. The J gene is TRBJ1-4, the V gene TRBV5-5; no firm D call. This CDR3 is 14 amino acids long. Trimming removed 1 base at V and 2 bases at J, with 6 bases between. Per germline, CDR1 SGHKS and CDR2 YYEKEE (reference sequence). The CDR3 loop is CASSLPTTNEKLFF. CDR3 bases: TGTGCCAGCAGCTTGCCAACTACTAATGAAAAACTGTTTTTT.

This clonotype was picked up a small number of times. The chain has TRBV4-3 and TRBJ1-1, with D possibly TRBD1 on 5 matching bases. Trimming took 1 base from V and 7 from J, leaving 13 bases between them. In germline, CDR1 is LGHNA, CDR2 YSLEER. This CDR3 comprises 14 residues. CDR3 sequence: CASSQGILGGEAFF. The CDR3 DNA sequence: TGCGCCAGCAGCCAAGGGATCCTTGGGGGTGAAGCTTTCTTT.

The chain couples TRBV18 to TRBJ1-5; D not certain. CDR1 and CDR2 (germline): KGHSH, LQKENI. The CDR3 covers 16 residues. The V end was cut by 3 bases, the J end by 3 bases, with 15 bases between. CDR3 in DNA: TGTGCCAGCTCACCCCTTGGTGGCAGAAACAATCAGCCCCAGCATTTT. Translation gives CASSPLGGRNNQPQHF.

This clonotype was picked up a small number of times. The V gene is TRBV28, the J gene TRBJ2-7; D is ambiguous. Germline CDR1 and CDR2: MDHEN and SYDVKM. Between the trimmed V and J ends, which lost 2 bases and 2 bases, there was a span of 16 bases. The CDR3 sequence is 16 residues long. CDR3 residues: CASSLTLPGLPYEQYF. DNA for the CDR3: TGTGCCAGCAGTTTAACCTTGCCGGGCCTTCCCTACGAGCAGTACTTC.

The rearrangement joins TRBV4-2 to TRBJ2-5, with a weak D call TRBD1 (6 bases). The CDR3 extends over 16 amino acids. CDR1 and CDR2 (germline): LGHNA, YNFKEQ. With 1 base removed from V and 4 bases from J, the gap between germline ends came to 16 bases. CDR3 protein: CASSQAWGQGRETQYF. As DNA, the CDR3 is TGTGCCAGCAGCCAAGCGTGGGGGCAGGGGCGAGAGACCCAGTACTTC.

This clonotype showed up many times. V is TRBV10-3 and J is TRBJ2-3; D possibly corresponds to TRBD1 (6 bases). This CDR3 is built from 16 residues. V lost 6 bases and J lost 0, with 16 bases in between. CDR1 and CDR2 from the germline V gene are ENHRY and SYGVKD. The chain's CDR3 is CAISFGQSTSTDTQYF. DNA of the CDR3: TGTGCCATCAGCTTCGGACAGTCTACTAGCACAGATACGCAGTATTTT.

The chain employs TRBV4-2 and TRBJ2-3, with D unclear. Trimming took off 0 bases at V and 5 bases at J, with 6 bases between the two ends. Per germline, CDR1 LGHNA and CDR2 YNFKEQ. This CDR3 is built from 13 residues. CDR3 DNA: TGTGCCAGCAGCCAAGATATCAAAGATACGCAGTATTTT. This codes for CASSQDIKDTQYF.

V usage is TRBV6-1 and J usage is TRBJ2-4; D call uncertain. Trimming removed 3 bases from V and 9 bases from J, with 6 bases in between. Germline lookup yields CDR1 MNHNS and CDR2 SASEGT. The CDR3 is made up of 11 amino acids. The CDR3 sequence: CASSDQSIQYF. In DNA form, the CDR3 reads TGTGCCAGCAGTGACCAGAGCATTCAGTACTTC.

This clonotype came up a few times. V is TRBV5-1 and J is TRBJ2-7; tentatively, D is TRBD2 (6 bases). V lost 1 base, J lost 4 bases, and 15 bases lay in between. The CDR3 has 15 amino acids. The germline CDR1 and CDR2 sequences are SGHRS and YFSETQ. CDR3 amino acids: CASSLYGGSPYEQYF. DNA of the CDR3: TGCGCCAGCAGCTTGTATGGGGGGAGCCCTTACGAGCAGTACTTC.

The chain has TRBV29-1 and TRBJ2-3; no reliable D call. The CDR3 sequence is 12 residues long. CDR1 SQVTM and CDR2 ANQGSEA come from the germline V gene. V was pared by 1 base and J by 6 bases, with 8 bases between. This CDR3 reads CSVEGAADTQYF. The CDR3 coding sequence is TGCAGCGTTGAAGGGGCAGCTGATACGCAGTATTTT.

This clonotype was seen a few times. The rearrangement joins TRBV30 to TRBJ1-1; D gene unclear. V lost 7 bases and J 0 bases, leaving 15 bases between the germline ends. This CDR3 contains 14 residues. Looked up from germline, CDR1 is GTSNPN and CDR2 is SVGIG (reference sequence). The CDR3 DNA is TGTGCCTCCCCCCGGTGGCCGATGAACACTGAAGCTTTCTTT. It is translated as CASPRWPMNTEAFF.

This clonotype was counted a few times. The DNA for the CDR3 is TGTGCCAGTAGCCGCCTGCGGGGTAGCAATCAGCCCCAGCATTTT. This translates into CASSRLRGSNQPQHF. This chain connects TRBV19 to TRBJ1-5; D is unresolved. The CDR3 is 15 residues long. The germline V gene has CDR1 LNHDA and CDR2 SQIVND (reference sequence). V lost 6 bases to trimming and J lost 0 bases, with 12 bases between them.

The chain couples TRBV27 to TRBJ2-7; no firm D call. Germline lookup yields CDR1 MNHEY and CDR2 SMNVEV (reference sequence). CDR3 size: 11 residues. V was trimmed by 4 bases and J by 6 bases, leaving 7 bases between them. CDR3: CASSSGSEQYF. The CDR3 DNA is TGTGCCAGCAGTTCGGGTAGCGAGCAGTACTTC.

This clonotype was counted between two and nine times. The rearrangement joins TRBV5-1 to TRBJ2-3; 7 nucleotides align to TRBD1. This CDR3 region has 19 residues. The ends lost 5 bases at V and 2 bases at J; junction bases unmatched: 20. Germline assignment: CDR1 SGHRS and CDR2 YFSETQ. The CDR3 coding sequence is TGCGCCAGCAGACACAAGGATAGGGGGACAGAGACAGACACAGATACGCAGTATTTT. This translates into CASRHKDRGTETDTDTQYF.

V gene TRBV3-1 combines with J gene TRBJ2-3; TRBD2 agrees at 12 bases. The V gene end was trimmed by 0 bases and the J gene end by 8 bases; junction bases not matched to a gene: 9. The CDR3 length is 17 residues. Germline V gene sequence: CDR1 LGHDT, CDR2 YNNKEL (reference sequence). The CDR3 protein is CASSQDSASGGAGTQYF. CDR3 in DNA: TGTGCCAGCAGCCAAGATTCGGCTAGCGGGGGGGCAGGTACGCAGTATTTT.

This clonotype was seen more than once but under ten times. The chain has TRBV9 and TRBJ2-7, with D possibly being TRBD2 (6 bases). V was clipped by 0 bases and J by 7 bases, with 8 bases between them. This CDR3 spans 12 amino acids. From germline, CDR1 is SGDLS and CDR2 YYNGEE. The CDR3 DNA follows: TGTGCCAGCAGCGTAGGGAGGGGAGAGCAGTACTTC. Amino acids: CASSVGRGEQYF. The full variable domain, with the rest looked up from reference TRBV9 and TRBJ2-7, is DSGVTQTPKHLITATGQRVTLRCSPRSGDLSVYWYQQSLDQGLQFLIQYYNGEERAKGNILERFSAQQFPDLHSELNLSSLELGDSALYFCASSVGRGEQYFGPGTRLTVT.